The rows below give T cell receptor beta chains drawn from one sample of a study of CD8 T cells in ankylosing spondylitis. TCRdb reprocessed the 5' RACE reads via MiXCR and lists one record per CDR3 protein. In the table there are around 230,000 distinct CDR3 sequences, 8% to 10% of which are singletons. The sample taken for sequencing was blood, either unsorted or a sorted T cell fraction (not recorded which). These receptors were collected from a female donor with ankylosing spondylitis or in good health (not recorded which). Both conserved end residues are part of each CDR3. A D gene is named only where the DNA matches it firmly. Sizes are listed as once, few or many counts, or a class when the clone is expanded.

j_call	v_call	clone_size	d_call	cdr3_aa	cdr3_nt
TRBJ2-1	TRBV12-5	few	NA	CASARGNEQFF	TGTGCTAGTGCCCGGGGTAATGAGCAGTTCTTC
TRBJ2-7	TRBV12-5	many	NA	CASGLAGGWGEQYF	TGTGCTAGTGGTTTGGCCGGAGGATGGGGCGAGCAGTACTTC
TRBJ2-3	TRBV20-1	many	TRBD2	CSALAGGLDTQYF	TGCAGTGCTTTAGCGGGAGGATTAGATACGCAGTATTTT
TRBJ2-7	TRBV29-1	many	NA	CSVQQGGRVYEQYF	TGCAGCGTCCAGCAAGGTGGCAGGGTCTACGAGCAGTACTTC
TRBJ2-2	TRBV28	many	NA	CASSLGTDTGELFF	TGTGCCAGCAGTTTGGGGACCGACACCGGGGAGCTGTTTTTT
TRBJ2-7	TRBV20-1	many	TRBD1	CSATDRIYEQYF	TGCAGTGCCACGGACAGGATATACGAGCAGTACTTC
TRBJ2-2	TRBV7-8	many	TRBD2	CASSSSRTSGSRTGELFF	TGTGCCAGCAGTTCGTCCAGGACTAGCGGGAGTCGGACCGGGGAGCTGTTTTTT
TRBJ2-1	TRBV5-5	many	TRBD2	CASSFGTSGREQFF	TGTGCCAGCAGCTTCGGGACTAGCGGGAGAGAGCAGTTCTTC
TRBJ2-1	TRBV20-1	many	NA	CSAGTYYNEQFF	TGCAGTGCTGGGACTTACTACAATGAGCAGTTCTTC
TRBJ2-5	TRBV12-3/TRBV12-4	many	NA	CASSLMYWGIQETQYF	TGTGCCAGCAGTTTAATGTATTGGGGGATCCAAGAGACCCAGTACTTC
TRBJ2-2	TRBV7-6	few	NA	CASGVITGELFF	TGTGCCAGCGGGGTGATAACCGGGGAGCTGTTTTTT